The rows below give T cell receptor beta chains drawn from one sample of a study of cytomegalovirus exposure and HLA in healthy donors. TCRdb's copy holds only in-frame clones and misses some; the assay was immunoSEQ multiplex PCR. Of about 120,000 clones listed, around 70% are singletons. The material sequenced was PBMCs. The source of these receptors is a woman aged 18-35 years in good health and CMV-seronegative. Each CDR3 is given without its conserved first and last residue. Fields, in order: V gene, J gene, CDR3 protein.

TRBV25-1	TRBJ1-3	ASSELSPQGRGNTIY
TRBV28	TRBJ2-3	ASRSEYTQY
TRBV4-2	TRBJ2-1	ASSQESPWQGTYNEQF
TRBV7-6	TRBJ1-1	ASSPRTEMNTEAF
TRBV11-2	TRBJ1-1	ASTMGLRAF
TRBV15	TRBJ2-1	ATSRLREDEQF
TRBV7-8	TRBJ1-2	ASSPQPRTGVKRSYGYT
TRBV29-1	TRBJ2-2	SVRETGELF
TRBV13	TRBJ2-3	ASSLTGTGTIDTQY
TRBV9	TRBJ1-2	ASSDQGLGYT
TRBV27	TRBJ1-4	ASSFFGQGDEKLF
TRBV6-1	TRBJ2-7	ASRERLAGARYEQY
TRBV28	TRBJ1-2	ASSKGHRTSPNYGYT
TRBV27	TRBJ1-1	ASSPRPGGGTEAF
TRBV7-9	TRBJ2-7	ASSRGTYEQY
TRBV4-2	TRBJ2-1	ASSQDEGGYNEQF
TRBV28	TRBJ2-7	ASSPPGTFFYEQY
TRBV19	TRBJ1-5	ASSIDSLDQPQH
TRBV7-9	TRBJ1-6	ASSTGHPNSPLH
TRBV4-1	TRBJ1-1	ASSQVNMNTEAF
TRBV2	TRBJ2-1	ASRTGPYNEQF
TRBV2	TRBJ1-6	ASSVPGINSPLH
TRBV2	TRBJ1-4	ASSEADKSREKLF
TRBV5-6	TRBJ1-2	ASSYGTGKSH
TRBV5-4	TRBJ1-2	ASSSLREGAVLNYGYT
TRBV29-1	TRBJ2-7	SVATGSNPTKQY
TRBV11-2	TRBJ2-7	ASSSGLFPEQY
TRBV19	TRBJ2-5	ASRSSGGQTQY
TRBV30	TRBJ2-3	AWSVPLASVRY
TRBV27	TRBJ1-1	ASSRLRGNEAF
TRBV5-1	TRBJ2-5	ASSPRGREETQY
TRBV9	TRBJ2-1	ASSALGGPYNEQF
TRBV28	TRBJ1-4	ASRDGNEKLF
TRBV7-9	TRBJ1-4	ASSLGGLRSDNEKLF
TRBV30	TRBJ2-7	AWTAGPQGIYEQY
TRBV5-1	TRBJ2-3	ASSLRRTSGPSDTQY
TRBV27	TRBJ2-1	ASKAGAGVFYNEQF
TRBV6-1	TRBJ2-7	ASSEYLVASAYSYEQY
TRBV5-1	TRBJ2-3	ASSPYRGRTDTQY
TRBV29-1	TRBJ2-7	SVEVGGAIYEQY
TRBV9	TRBJ2-5	ASSVGLAGLETQY
TRBV9	TRBJ1-5	ASSLTGGGQPQH
TRBV11-2	TRBJ2-3	ASSLGLAGGQDTQY
TRBV27	TRBJ2-2	ASSLDAGIVVGELF
TRBV2	TRBJ2-1	ASRETQLRYNEQF
TRBV2	TRBJ1-6	ASRDSRNSPLH
TRBV30	TRBJ2-7	ASDSGPPYEQY
TRBV30	TRBJ1-1	AWSVGPNTEAF
TRBV27	TRBJ1-3	ASSLYGSLVSGNTIY
TRBV4-2	TRBJ2-7	ASSLKGGAYEQY
TRBV28	TRBJ2-2	ASSKTGGALSGELF
TRBV9	TRBJ1-3	ASSSGHSSGNTIY
TRBV11-3	TRBJ2-2	ASSLVAGGLNTGELF
TRBV6-1	TRBJ2-4	ASSQGTKNIQY
TRBV7-9	TRBJ2-2	ASSLEQNTGELF